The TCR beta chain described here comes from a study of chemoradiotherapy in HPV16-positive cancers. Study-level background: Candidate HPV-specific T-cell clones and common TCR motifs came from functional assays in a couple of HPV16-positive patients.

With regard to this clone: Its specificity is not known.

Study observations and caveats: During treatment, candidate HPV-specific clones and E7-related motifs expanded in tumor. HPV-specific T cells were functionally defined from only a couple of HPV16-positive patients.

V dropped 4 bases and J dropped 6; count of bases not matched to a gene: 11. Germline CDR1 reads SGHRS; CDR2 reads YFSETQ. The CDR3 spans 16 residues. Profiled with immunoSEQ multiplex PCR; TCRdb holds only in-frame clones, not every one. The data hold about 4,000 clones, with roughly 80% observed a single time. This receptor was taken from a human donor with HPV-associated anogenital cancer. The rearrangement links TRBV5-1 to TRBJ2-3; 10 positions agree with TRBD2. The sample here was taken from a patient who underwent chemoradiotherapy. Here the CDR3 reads CASSALLAGRSDTQYF. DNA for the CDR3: TGCGCCAGCAGCGCACTACTAGCGGGGAGGTCGGATACGCAGTATTTT.